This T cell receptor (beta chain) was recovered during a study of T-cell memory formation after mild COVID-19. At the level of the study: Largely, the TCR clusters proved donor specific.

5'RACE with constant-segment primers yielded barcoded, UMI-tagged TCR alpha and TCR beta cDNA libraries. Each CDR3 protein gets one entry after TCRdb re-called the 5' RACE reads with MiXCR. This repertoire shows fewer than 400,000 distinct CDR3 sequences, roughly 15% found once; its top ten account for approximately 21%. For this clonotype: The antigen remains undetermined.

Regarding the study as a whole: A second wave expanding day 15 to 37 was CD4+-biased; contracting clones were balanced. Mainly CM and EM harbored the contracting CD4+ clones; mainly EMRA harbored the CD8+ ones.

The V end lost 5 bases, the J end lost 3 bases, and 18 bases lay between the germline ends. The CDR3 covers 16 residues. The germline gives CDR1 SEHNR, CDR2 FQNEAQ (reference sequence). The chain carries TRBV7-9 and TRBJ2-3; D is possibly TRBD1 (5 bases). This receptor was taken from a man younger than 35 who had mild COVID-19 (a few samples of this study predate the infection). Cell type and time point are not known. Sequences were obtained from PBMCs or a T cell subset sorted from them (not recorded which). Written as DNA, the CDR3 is TGTGCCAGCAGCCACTCACAGGTCGTTTTGACAGATACGCAGTATTTT. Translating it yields CASSHSQVVLTDTQYF.